This T cell receptor beta chain is drawn from a study of shared clonotypes between healthy human individuals. General study points: Generation probabilities were higher for clonotypes shared across all four sorted-subset donors than for unshared ones. Some naive CD4 clonotypes, around 4.7%, turned up in common across a few donors.

This clone was seen more than once but under ten times. Its specificity is not known. Replicate PCRs from sorted subsets contained roughly 200 ng DNA, which is 29,000 or so T cell genomes. The assay was immunoSEQ multiplex PCR, and TCRdb's table has in-frame clones only and misses some. The data show approximately 980,000 clones, approximately 80% seen once. Material: memory CD4+ T cells sorted from blood. Subset defined: CD45RA-negative fraction. This sequence was found in a man younger than 30 in good health.

CDR3 in amino acids: CAWSAGRIDRPQHF. DNA of the CDR3: TGTGCCTGGAGTGCAGGCCGGATCGATCGGCCCCAGCATTTT. The chain has TRBV30 and TRBJ1-5; no clear D. The length of the CDR3 is 14 residues. Germline V gene data show CDR1 as GTSNPN and CDR2 as SVGIG (reference sequence). The ends were cut back, 1 base at V and 9 bases at J, with 16 bases in the middle.